In its sample, the clone carrying this T cell receptor beta chain was seen a few times. Its antigen remains unidentified. This sample was taken from a study of PD-1 blockade in classical Hodgkin lymphoma. General study points: Reports described newly diagnosed patients as having lower baseline TCR diversity than healthy donors. While CD8+ TCR diversity did not rise significantly by C4D1, CD4+ TCR diversity did.

This CDR3 is built from 13 residues. Germline V gene sequence: CDR1 MGHDK, CDR2 SYGVNS. Between the trimmed V and J ends, which lost 3 bases and 6 bases, there was a span of 10 bases. With no exception, relapse followed autologous stem cell transplantation in all patients, and brentuximab vedotin exposure varied. TCRdb's copy holds only in-frame clones and misses some; the assay was immunoSEQ multiplex PCR. The data contain 47,000 or so clones, around 72% of them singletons. This TCR derives from a human donor with classical Hodgkin lymphoma. The rearrangement joins TRBV25-1 to TRBJ2-3; perhaps TRBD1 as D (5 bases). The sample in question was peripheral blood mononuclear cells (PBMCs), obtained at baseline. CDR3 coding DNA: TGTGCCAGCAGTGAGGCAGGGTGGGATACGCAGTATTTT. Amino acid sequence: CASSEAGWDTQYF. Full variable domain (missing parts from reference TRBV25-1 and TRBJ2-3): EADIYQTPRYLVIGTGKKITLECSQTMGHDKMYWYQQDPGMELHLIHYSYGVNSTEKGDLSSESTVSRIRTEHFPLTLESARPSHTSQYLCASSEAGWDTQYFGPGTRLTVL.